Shown below are 29 T cell receptor beta chains from a single sample sequenced in a study of graft-versus-host responses after intestinal transplantation. The method was immunoSEQ multiplex PCR; TCRdb's version includes in-frame clones alone and lacks a portion of them. The sample carries roughly 100,000 clones, approximately 93% recorded once. Their antigens are not known. The source was unstimulated CD8+ T cells sorted from spleen or lymph node cells, collected before intestinal transplant. The receptor source for this set is a human donor who received an intestinal transplant.

This chain links TRBV4-1 with TRBJ2-7; D may be TRBD1 (7 bases). CDR1 MGHRA and CDR2 YSYEKL come from the germline V gene. The V end lost 3 bases, the J end lost 10 bases, and 16 bases lay between the germline ends. The length of the CDR3 is 13 residues. The CDR3 nucleotides read TGCGCCAGCAGCCAGCCGGAGGGACAGCTCCAGTACTTC. It yields the protein CASSQPEGQLQYF.

The V call is TRBV13, the J call TRBJ2-7; 9 positions match TRBD1. Germline V gives CDR1 PRHDT, CDR2 FYEKMQ (reference sequence). The CDR3 length is 17 residues. Trimming cost V 2 bases and J 1 base; bases outside gene matches: 9. CDR3: CASSLTLGTGRSYEQYF. The CDR3 DNA reads TGTGCCAGCAGCTTAACTCTCGGGACAGGGAGATCCTACGAGCAGTACTTC.

The V and J genes are TRBV30 and TRBJ2-3; perhaps TRBD2 as D (5 bases). The CDR3 runs 14 residues. CDR1 is GTSNPN, CDR2 SVGIG, per germline (reference sequence). The V end lost 3 bases, the J end lost 10 bases, and 20 bases lay between the germline ends. This CDR3 is CAWRSSSGNPPQYF. The CDR3 DNA reads TGTGCCTGGAGGTCAAGTTCGGGGAACCCCCCGCAGTATTTT. The variable domain in full, completed from reference TRBV30 and TRBJ2-3, reads SQTIHQWPATLVQPVGSPLSLECTVEGTSNPNLYWYRQAAGRGLQLLFYSVGIGQISSEVPQNLSASRPQDRQFILSSKKLLLSDSGFYLCAWRSSSGNPPQYFGPGTRLTVL.

The V call is TRBV27, the J call TRBJ1-1; TRBD1 aligns across 8 bases. The length of the CDR3 is 12 residues. Germline CDR1 MNHEY, CDR2 SMNVEV (reference sequence). With 4 bases clipped from V and 14 bases from J, the junction kept 9 bases outside the gene matches. The CDR3 region is CASSSGQAAEFF. The CDR3 DNA sequence: TGTGCCAGCAGTTCGGGACAGGCCGCGGAATTCTTT.

The chain has TRBV7-9 and TRBJ2-3; 9 bases fit TRBD2. This CDR3 contains 16 residues. CDR1 and CDR2 from the germline V gene are SEHNR and FQNEAQ (reference sequence). J was trimmed by 1 base and V by 4 bases; bases with no gene match: 6. The CDR3 coding sequence is TGTGCCAGCAGCTCACGAGCGGGGGGAGGCACAGATACGCAGTATTTT. It specifies CASSSRAGGGTDTQYF.

The rearrangement links TRBV19 to TRBJ2-2, with a tentative D call TRBD2 (6 bases). V lost 4 bases and J 1 base, leaving 10 bases between the germline ends. Germline-derived CDR1 and CDR2 are LNHDA and SQIVND (reference sequence). This CDR3 has 15 residues. This CDR3 is CASSKVSGNTGELFF. In nucleotides, the CDR3 is TGTGCCAGTAGTAAGGTTAGCGGGAACACCGGGGAGCTGTTTTTT.

The rearrangement links TRBV29-1 to TRBJ2-1, with a possible D match to TRBD1 (6 bases). Trimming removed 4 bases at V and 8 bases at J, with 6 bases between. The CDR3 covers 10 residues. CDR1 SQVTM and CDR2 ANQGSEA come from the germline V gene. CDR3 nucleotides: TGCAGCGTTGGGGGGCATGAGCAGTTCTTC. Protein sequence: CSVGGHEQFF.

This clone was detected only a few times. The V gene is TRBV5-8, the J gene TRBJ2-7; D gene uncertain. The CDR3 is made up of 16 amino acids. V dropped 1 base and J dropped 0 bases, with 14 bases sitting between them. Per the germline V gene, CDR1 is SGHTS and CDR2 is YDEGEE. The CDR3 DNA follows: TGTGCCAGCAGCTTGACGCAGGCTCTCCCCTCCTACGAGCAGTACTTC. Protein sequence: CASSLTQALPSYEQYF.

The chain is built from TRBV28 and TRBJ1-2; D remains ambiguous. Germline V CDR1 and CDR2: MDHEN, SYDVKM. The CDR3 covers 16 residues. V lost 2 bases to trimming and J lost 4 bases, with 17 bases between them. The CDR3 loop is CASSLLRVSQLYGYTF. Written as DNA, the CDR3 is TGTGCCAGCAGTTTACTCCGGGTCTCCCAGCTCTATGGCTACACCTTC.

This rearrangement joins TRBV27 to TRBJ1-1; the D is unclear. This CDR3 has 14 amino acids. CDR1 MNHEY and CDR2 SMNVEV come from the germline V gene (reference sequence). V was clipped by 6 bases and J by 3 bases, with 14 bases between them. CDR3 region: CASSRGGVDTEAFF. DNA of the CDR3: TGTGCCAGCAGCCGCGGTGGAGTGGACACTGAAGCTTTCTTT.

This clone came up once. The chain joins TRBV5-1 to TRBJ2-1; 10 bases line up with TRBD2. Looked up from germline, CDR1 is SGHRS and CDR2 is YFSETQ. The CDR3 is 17 amino acids. V lost 3 bases, J lost 5 bases, and 11 bases stayed unmatched. The CDR3 DNA is TGCGCCAGCAGCTCTACATCTAGCGGGGGCCGGAACAATGAGCAGTTCTTC. Protein product: CASSSTSSGGRNNEQFF.

This rearrangement joins TRBV29-1 to TRBJ2-7; 7 bases agree with TRBD1. Germline CDR1 is SQVTM and CDR2 is ANQGSEA. Trimming cost V 2 bases and J 4 bases; bases outside gene matches: 5. This CDR3 comprises 13 residues. Here the CDR3 DNA reads TGCAGCGTTGAAAAACAGGGGCGTTACGAGCAGTACTTC. Amino acid sequence: CSVEKQGRYEQYF.

The chain combines TRBV29-1 with TRBJ1-5, with a weak D call TRBD1 (6 bases). With 2 bases removed from V and 2 bases from J, the gap between germline ends came to 10 bases. Germline V gene lookup returns CDR1 SQVTM and CDR2 ANQGSEA. CDR3 size: 14 residues. The CDR3 protein is CSVEKGVGNQPQHF. The CDR3, as DNA: TGCAGCGTTGAAAAGGGGGTGGGCAATCAGCCCCAGCATTTT.

The chain joins TRBV4-1 to TRBJ1-1; 7 bases match TRBD1. CDR3 size: 16 residues. After removal of 1 base from V and 2 bases from J, the junction contained 7 bases not matched to a gene. Germline V gene lookup returns CDR1 MGHRA and CDR2 YSYEKL. Written as DNA, the CDR3 is TGCGCCAGCAGCCAAGGGTCCTTAGGGGGCAACACTGAAGCTTTCTTT. Its translation is CASSQGSLGGNTEAFF.

In DNA form, the CDR3 reads TGTGCCAGCAGCGGCCGCATGGGACAGGGGGACAATCAGCCCCAGCATTTT. This gives the protein CASSGRMGQGDNQPQHF. The chain employs TRBV2 and TRBJ1-5; 11 bases fit TRBD1. CDR3 length: 17 residues. Germline values: CDR1 SNHLY, CDR2 FYNNEI. Trimming removed 6 bases from V and 3 bases from J; junction bases left unmatched: 10. The complete variable domain, with remaining parts taken from reference TRBV2 and TRBJ1-5, reads EPEVTQTPSHQVTQMGQEVILRCVPISNHLYFYWYRQILGQKVEFLVSFYNNEISEKSEIFDDQFSVERPDGSNFTLKIRSTKLEDSAMYFCASSGRMGQGDNQPQHFGDGTRLSIL.

This chain connects TRBV7-9 to TRBJ2-1; no clear D. The V end lost 4 bases, the J end lost 9 bases, and 13 bases lay between the germline ends. CDR3 length: 13 amino acids. Germline V gene lookup returns CDR1 SEHNR and CDR2 FQNEAQ (reference sequence). The CDR3 DNA follows: TGTGCCAGCAGCTATATCCCCCACCCTGAGCAGTTCTTC. This encodes CASSYIPHPEQFF.

V gene TRBV20-1 combines with J gene TRBJ2-5; tentatively, D is TRBD1 (5 bases). CDR3 length: 11 amino acids. Germline CDR1 and CDR2: DFQATT and SNEGSKA (reference sequence). V was pared by 3 bases and J by 5 bases, with 7 bases between. CDR3 DNA sequence: TGCAGTGCTAGTGGGGCGGAGACCCAGTACTTC. Protein: CSASGAETQYF.

This clone was seen a single time. The V call is TRBV4-2, the J call TRBJ2-7; tentatively, D is TRBD1 (7 bases). V was cut by 3 bases and J by 1 base, with 13 bases left in between. The germline V gene encodes CDR1 LGHNA and CDR2 YNFKEQ. The CDR3 is 15 residues long. The CDR3 DNA follows: TGTGCCAGCAGCCAGTCATCAGGGGGGTCCTACGAGCAGTACTTC. Translation gives CASSQSSGGSYEQYF.

The rearrangement joins TRBV6-1 to TRBJ1-5; D call uncertain. This CDR3 region has 15 residues. CDR1 is MNHNS, CDR2 SASEGT, per germline. Trimming pared 5 bases from V and 0 bases from J, leaving 11 bases between. DNA for the CDR3: TGTGCCAGCAGTTCTCAGGCGAATAGCAATCAGCCCCAGCATTTT. Translating it yields CASSSQANSNQPQHF.

The V gene is TRBV6-5, the J gene TRBJ2-2, with D perhaps TRBD2 (5 bases). CDR1 is MNHEY and CDR2 is SVGAGI in the germline V gene. Trimming took 2 bases from V and 6 from J, leaving 16 bases between them. The CDR3 is 16 amino acids. CDR3 bases: TGTGCCAGCAGTTACGGGCCTAGCTCGTTTCCCGGGGAGCTGTTTTTT. Translation: CASSYGPSSFPGELFF.

This clone is a singleton in its sample. This chain uses TRBV7-9 with TRBJ1-2, with a possible D match to TRBD1 (6 bases). Germline V gene data show CDR1 as SEHNR and CDR2 as FQNEAQ (reference sequence). Trimming removed 4 bases from V and 5 bases from J, with 17 bases in between. The CDR3 covers 15 residues. In nucleotides, the CDR3 is TGTGCCAGCAGCTCGGCAATAGGACAGATATATGGCTACACCTTC. Encoded protein: CASSSAIGQIYGYTF.

The chain is built from TRBV6-1 and TRBJ2-7; 7 bases are a match to TRBD1. J gave up 2 bases and V 2 bases, and 6 bases lay outside the gene matches. Germline CDR1 and CDR2: MNHNS and SASEGT. This CDR3 spans 15 amino acids. CDR3 in amino acids: CASSEIRDSPYEQYF. DNA of the CDR3: TGTGCCAGCAGTGAAATTAGGGACAGTCCCTACGAGCAGTACTTC.

In regard to this clone: Other DNA sequences from this sample encode an identical CDR3 as well. This chain uses TRBV20-1 with TRBJ1-2, with unresolved D. The CDR3 is 11 residues long. Germline loops: CDR1 DFQATT, CDR2 SNEGSKA (reference sequence). V was pared by 3 bases and J by 4 bases, with 6 bases between. CDR3 amino acids: CSAREGYGYTF. The CDR3 DNA reads TGCAGTGCTAGGGAGGGCTATGGCTACACCTTC.

The CDR3 region has the DNA TGTGCCAGCAGCCCCGATCCGGGACTAGGTAATGAGCAGTTCTTC. This gives the protein CASSPDPGLGNEQFF. This rearrangement joins TRBV7-8 to TRBJ2-1; 8 bases match TRBD2. The CDR3 runs 15 residues. Germline V lookup: CDR1 SGHVS, CDR2 FQNEAQ. Trimming cost V 5 bases and J 7 bases; bases outside gene matches: 10.

The chain recombines TRBV12-5 with TRBJ1-3, with no clear D. This CDR3 contains 15 residues. The V gene lost 3 bases and the J gene lost 4 bases, with 13 bases spanning the gap. Germline CDR1 is LGHNT and CDR2 is FRNRAP. Here the CDR3 reads CASGFWVGEGNTIYF. The DNA of the CDR3 is TGTGCTAGTGGTTTCTGGGTAGGCGAGGGAAACACCATATATTTT.

V gene TRBV11-2 combines with J gene TRBJ2-1; D is unclear. Germline CDR1 reads SGHAT; CDR2 reads FQNNGV. This CDR3 is 11 amino acids long. V was trimmed by 5 bases and J by 8 bases, leaving 7 bases between them. The CDR3 region is CASSQADEQFF. The CDR3 nucleotides read TGTGCCAGCAGCCAGGCGGATGAGCAGTTCTTC.

This chain uses TRBV19 with TRBJ1-1; D unclear. The CDR3 runs 13 residues. With 9 bases removed from V and 6 bases from J, the gap between germline ends came to 17 bases. Germline-derived CDR1 and CDR2 are LNHDA and SQIVND (reference sequence). The CDR3 DNA is TGTGCCAGCACCGGGCCCCTCTACCCTGAAGCTTTCTTT. It is translated as CASTGPLYPEAFF.

This chain joins TRBV12-5 and TRBJ1-1; D not certain. CDR1 is LGHNT, CDR2 FRNRAP, per germline. Trimming took 4 bases from V and 4 from J, leaving 10 bases between them. The CDR3 consists of 13 residues. As DNA, the CDR3 is TGTGCTAGTGGTTCGGCCCGGGTCACTGAAGCTTTCTTT. Its translation: CASGSARVTEAFF.

V gene TRBV9 combines with J gene TRBJ2-1, with a tentative D call TRBD1 (5 bases). V was cut by 3 bases and J by 13 bases, with 14 bases left in between. The CDR3 totals 12 residues. Germline V lookup: CDR1 SGDLS, CDR2 YYNGEE. DNA for the CDR3: TGTGCCAGCAGCGGGGAACAGGTTGACCAGTTCTTC. Translating gives CASSGEQVDQFF.